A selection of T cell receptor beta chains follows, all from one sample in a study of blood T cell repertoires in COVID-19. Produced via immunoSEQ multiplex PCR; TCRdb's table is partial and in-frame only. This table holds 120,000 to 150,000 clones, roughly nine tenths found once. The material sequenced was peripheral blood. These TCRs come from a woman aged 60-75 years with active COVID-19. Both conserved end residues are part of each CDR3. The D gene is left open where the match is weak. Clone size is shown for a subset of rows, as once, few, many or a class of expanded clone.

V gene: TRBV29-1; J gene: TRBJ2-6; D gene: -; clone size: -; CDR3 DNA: TGCAGCGTTGTTGCGAGCTCTGGGGCCAACGTCCTGACTTTC; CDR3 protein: CSVVASSGANVLTF
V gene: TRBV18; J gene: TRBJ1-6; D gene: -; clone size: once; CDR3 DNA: TGTGCCAGCTCATATCGACCATCGGGGGAATATAATTCACCCCTCCACTTT; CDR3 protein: CASSYRPSGEYNSPLHF
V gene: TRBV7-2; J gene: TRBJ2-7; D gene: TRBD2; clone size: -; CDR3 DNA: TGTGCCAGCAGCCCCCGGGAGGGTTCGGCCTACGAGCAGTACTTC; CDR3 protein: CASSPREGSAYEQYF
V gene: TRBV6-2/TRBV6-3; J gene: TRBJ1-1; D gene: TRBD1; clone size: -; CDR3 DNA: TGTGCCAGCAGTCGGGAGGCGACAGGGGGGAACACTGAAGCTTTCTTT; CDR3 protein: CASSREATGGNTEAFF
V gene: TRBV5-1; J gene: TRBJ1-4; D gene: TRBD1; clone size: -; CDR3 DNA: TGCGCCAGCAGCTTGGTCCCGGGACAGGGGAATGAAAAACTGTTTTTT; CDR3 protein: CASSLVPGQGNEKLFF
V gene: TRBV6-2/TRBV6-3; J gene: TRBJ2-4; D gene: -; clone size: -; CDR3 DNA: TGTGCCAGCAGTTACTCTGGGACGGGGGTAGGCATTCAGTACTTC; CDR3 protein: CASSYSGTGVGIQYF
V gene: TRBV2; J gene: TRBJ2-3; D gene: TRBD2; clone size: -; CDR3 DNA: TGTGCCAGAAGACTAGCTGGCACGGGAACAGATACGCAGTATTTT; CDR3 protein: CARRLAGTGTDTQYF
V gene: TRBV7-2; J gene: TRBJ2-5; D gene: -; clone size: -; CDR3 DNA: TGTGCCAGCAGCCCACTAGAAGAGACCCAGTACTTC; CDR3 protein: CASSPLEETQYF
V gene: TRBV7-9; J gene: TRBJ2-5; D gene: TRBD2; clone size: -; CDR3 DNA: TGTGCCAGCAGCCCCCTCGGAGGACTAGCGGGAGACGGAGAGACCCAGTACTTC; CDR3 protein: CASSPLGGLAGDGETQYF
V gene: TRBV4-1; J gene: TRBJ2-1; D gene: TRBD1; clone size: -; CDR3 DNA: TGCGCCAGCAGCCAAGTCCAGCAGGGGGTAAGCTACAATGAGCAGTTCTTC; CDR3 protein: CASSQVQQGVSYNEQFF